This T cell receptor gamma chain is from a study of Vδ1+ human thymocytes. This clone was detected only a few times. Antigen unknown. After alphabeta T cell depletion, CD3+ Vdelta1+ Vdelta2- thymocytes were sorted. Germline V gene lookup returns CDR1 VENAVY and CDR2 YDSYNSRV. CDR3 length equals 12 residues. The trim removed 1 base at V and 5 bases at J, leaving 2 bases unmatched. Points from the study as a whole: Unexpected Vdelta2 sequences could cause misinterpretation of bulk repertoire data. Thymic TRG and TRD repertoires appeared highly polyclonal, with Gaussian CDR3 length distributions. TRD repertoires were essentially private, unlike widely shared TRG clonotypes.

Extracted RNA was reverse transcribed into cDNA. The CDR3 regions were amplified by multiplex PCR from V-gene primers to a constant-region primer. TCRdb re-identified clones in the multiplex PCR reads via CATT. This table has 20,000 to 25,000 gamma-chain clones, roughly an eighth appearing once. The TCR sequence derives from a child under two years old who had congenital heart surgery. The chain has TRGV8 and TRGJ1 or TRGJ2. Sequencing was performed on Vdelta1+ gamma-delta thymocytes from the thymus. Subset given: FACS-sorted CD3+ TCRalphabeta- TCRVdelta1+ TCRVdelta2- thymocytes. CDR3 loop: CATWDRNYKKLF. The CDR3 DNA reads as TGTGCCACCTGGGATAGAAATTATAAGAAACTCTTT.